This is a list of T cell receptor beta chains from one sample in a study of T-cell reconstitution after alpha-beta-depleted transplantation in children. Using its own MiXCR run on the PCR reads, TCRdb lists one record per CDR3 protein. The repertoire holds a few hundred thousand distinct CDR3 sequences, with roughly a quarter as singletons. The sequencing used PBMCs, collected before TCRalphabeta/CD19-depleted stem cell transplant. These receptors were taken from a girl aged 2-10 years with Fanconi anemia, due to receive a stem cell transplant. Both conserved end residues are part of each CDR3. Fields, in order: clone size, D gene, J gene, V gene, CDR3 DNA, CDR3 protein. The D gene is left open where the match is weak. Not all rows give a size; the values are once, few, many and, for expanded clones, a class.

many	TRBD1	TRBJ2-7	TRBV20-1	TGCAGTGCTAGAGCCGAGTGGGGTACCGGGACAGGGATCTACTACGAGCAGTACTTC	CSARAEWGTGTGIYYEQYF
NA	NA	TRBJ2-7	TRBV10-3	TGTGCCATCAGTGTTGCGGACGAGCAGTACTTC	CAISVADEQYF
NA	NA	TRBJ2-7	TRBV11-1	TGTGCCAGCAGCTTATCTGGTCATGCCTCCTACGAGCAGTACTTC	CASSLSGHASYEQYF
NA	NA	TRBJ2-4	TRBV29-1	TGCAGCGTTGGACAGGGCGGGGACATTCAGTACTTC	CSVGQGGDIQYF
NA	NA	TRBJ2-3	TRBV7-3	TGTGCCTCTGGGGCCGGCCGTCCTCGAAGCACAGATACGCAGTATTTT	CASGAGRPRSTDTQYF
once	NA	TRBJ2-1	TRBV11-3	TGTGCCAGCAGCTTTGGCGGAGATTACAATGAGCAGTTCTTC	CASSFGGDYNEQFF
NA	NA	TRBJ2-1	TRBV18	TGTGCCAGCTCACCACCGGGCAGTTCCAATGAGCAGTTCTTC	CASSPPGSSNEQFF
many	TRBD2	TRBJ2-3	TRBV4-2	TGTGCCAGCAGCCAAGAGAGGACTAGCGGGAGGTCGAGCACAGATACGCAGTATTTT	CASSQERTSGRSSTDTQYF
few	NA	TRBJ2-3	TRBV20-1	TGCAGTGCTAGAGGCAGGGATAAAGATACGCAGTATTTT	CSARGRDKDTQYF
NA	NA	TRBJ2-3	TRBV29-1	TGCAGCGTTGAAGGCCGGATTAGCACAGATACGCAGTATTTT	CSVEGRISTDTQYF
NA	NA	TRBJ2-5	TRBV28	TGTGCCAGCAGGGAACAGGAGAGGGCCCAGTACTTC	CASREQERAQYF
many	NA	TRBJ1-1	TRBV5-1	TGCGCCAGCAGCGGTGGGGGACGCCCGGCTGAAGCTTTCTTT	CASSGGGRPAEAFF
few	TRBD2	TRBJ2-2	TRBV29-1	TGCAGCGTCGGTTTACTAGCGGGAGGCACCGGGGAGCTGTTTTTT	CSVGLLAGGTGELFF
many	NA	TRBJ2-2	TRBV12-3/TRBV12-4	TGTGCCAGCCGCCTTGGGGAGACGGTTACCGGGGAGCTGTTTTTT	CASRLGETVTGELFF
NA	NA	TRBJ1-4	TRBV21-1	TGTGCCAGCAGCAAAGCAAGGACTCCAGGACTTGAAAAACTGTTTTTT	CASSKARTPGLEKLFF
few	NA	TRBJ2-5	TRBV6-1	TGTGCCAGCAGTGAAGGTAATCGGATCGGGGCGGAGACCCAGTACTTC	CASSEGNRIGAETQYF
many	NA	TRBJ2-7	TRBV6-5	TGTGCCAGCAGTTACTCGGGGTTGGCACTCTCCTACGAGCAGTACTTC	CASSYSGLALSYEQYF
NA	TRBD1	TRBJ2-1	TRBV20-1	TGCAGTGCTAGGAGGGGGCCTATTTACAATGAGCAGTTCTTC	CSARRGPIYNEQFF
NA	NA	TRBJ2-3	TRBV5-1	TGCGCCAGCAGCGTCCGCACATGGGGAGATACGCAGTATTTT	CASSVRTWGDTQYF
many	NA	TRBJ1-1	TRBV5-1	TGCGCCAGCAGCCCTATCCGTAGGGCCACTGAAGCTTTCTTT	CASSPIRRATEAFF
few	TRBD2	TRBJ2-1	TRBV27	TGTGCCAGCAGTTTATCGGCTCCGGGACTAGGGTACAATGAGCAGTTCTTC	CASSLSAPGLGYNEQFF
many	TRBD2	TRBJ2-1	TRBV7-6	TGTGCCAGCAGCCCTGAGCGGGGGACATACAATGAGCAGTTCTTC	CASSPERGTYNEQFF
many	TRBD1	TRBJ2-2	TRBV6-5	TGTGCCAGCAGTTACGGATGGACAGGAGGGAACACCGGGGAGCTGTTTTTT	CASSYGWTGGNTGELFF
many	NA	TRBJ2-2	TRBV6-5	TGTGCCAGCAGGACAGGTTACACCGGGGAGCTGTTTTTT	CASRTGYTGELFF
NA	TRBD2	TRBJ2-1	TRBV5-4	TGTGCCAGCAGCTCACTAGCGGCCCCGAGCTCCTACAATGAGCAGTTCTTC	CASSSLAAPSSYNEQFF
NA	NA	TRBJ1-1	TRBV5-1	TGCGCCAGCAGCTTGTACGGGGGAAGAAGGACTGAAGCTTTCTTT	CASSLYGGRRTEAFF
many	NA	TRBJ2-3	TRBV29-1	TGCAGCGTGAGCGGGTCCCTGTCCACAGATACGCAGTATTTT	CSVSGSLSTDTQYF
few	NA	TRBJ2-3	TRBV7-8	TGTGCCAGCACCAACGCCTACCTAAGCACAGATACGCAGTATTTT	CASTNAYLSTDTQYF
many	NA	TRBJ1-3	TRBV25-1	TGTGCCAGCAGTGAATTAACAGGAAACACCATATATTTT	CASSELTGNTIYF